This TCR beta chain comes out of a study of T cell responses to AZD1222 COVID-19 vaccine (dated by TCRdb to about 2021). Describing the broader study: TCR sequencing covered about 230 trial participants: about 210 given two doses of AZD1222 and 26 given two doses of MenACWY control vaccine. Trial participants were enrolled by age into 18-55, 56-69 and 70-plus year subgroups, with approximately 160, 26 and 62 TCR-sequenced participants respectively. The paper's findings and limits, for the study overall: A significant rise in spike-specific TCR breadth and depth was observed after two AZD1222 doses relative to day 0 and relative to MenACWY recipients. Participants were mostly white British, with more females than males. The authors suggested clonal diversity may have been underestimated. Because no day 14 peak-response samples were available, the repertoires could be characterized only after the peak T cell response. The 56-69-year group was small, and its depth increase did not reach significance, likely because of low power. The vaccine-associated CD4 TCRs covered the entire spike protein, and the dominant responses fell in regions 160-218 and 743-854. Conclusions about previously exposed vaccinees were limited because only six AZD1222 recipients were SARS-CoV-2 seropositive at baseline. Reportedly, close to half of the unique spike-specific TCRs recognized epitopes lying outside the regions that are mutated in the B.1.351 and B.1.1.7 variants.

Read against the paper, the sample's time point label means: about 28 days (+/-7) after the second vaccine dose. Because spike-specific TCR depth and breadth did not differ between the two schedules, AZD1222 recipients who got a second dose at roughly 4 weeks were pooled with those who got a second dose at roughly 12 weeks. The vaccinee samples were drawn from two UK trials, COV001 and COV002, one of which was a single-blind randomized controlled phase 2/3 trial testing AZD1222 (ChAdOx1 nCoV-19) in healthy adults. For TCRbeta chain sequencing, PBMC samples from trial participants were taken at day 0 and at day 28 after the second dose. The CDR3 regions of human TCRbeta chains were subjected to immunosequencing. In the original analysis: TCRs in the repertoires were matched against a reference library of SARS-CoV-2-specific TCRs that had been generated with the MIRA antigen-specificity platform. Breadth meant the fraction of unique TCRs that were SARS-CoV-2-associated, whereas depth meant the fraction of total T cells that were SARS-CoV-2-associated. Using the MIRA data, each spike-specific TCR was assigned both to the spike region to which the TCR was reactive and to a CD4 or CD8 class. Log10-transformed breadth and depth values were compared by one-way ANOVA with Sidak's multiple comparisons tests. The clones in this table, taken by TCRdb from immuneACCESS, are in-frame only. Not every clone is retained; where verified, under half of the shortfall comes from an unresolved V gene, and the cause of the rest is unknown. The DNA gave D and trimming, while V, J and clone size come from that table. The sample data list roughly 120,000 clones, and about nine tenths of these were observed just once. Jointly, the top ten make up just over 2.5% of the sample.

CDR3 length: 15 amino acids, cysteine to phenylalanine. The kept DNA is CDR3 alone, 45 bases in frame from the first base. The germline V gene sets CDR1 to SGHTA and CDR2 to FQGNSA. A distance of 10 bases separates the germline ends of V and J, which lose 1 base and 4 bases respectively. Worth noting for this clone: Its antigen is not yet known. Base-call qualities are not available, and no considerably larger clone is one nucleotide away.

The chain is made from TRBV7-2 and TRBJ2-2; no D gene can be assigned with confidence. This TCR came from an adult who received the AZD1222 COVID-19 vaccine. Sequenced here: peripheral blood, sampled 28 days after the second AZD1222 dose. The CDR3 is CASSLDGFRTGELFF. The nucleotides are TGTGCCAGCAGCTTAGATGGATTCCGCACCGGGGAGCTGTTTTTT.